This T cell receptor (beta chain) was obtained from a study of blood T cell repertoires in COVID-19. Overall study: Specimens from acute and convalescent COVID-19 originated in the United States, Italy and Spain. T cells, B-cell-depleted T cells, or PBMCs supplied cDNA or gDNA.

The CDR3 is made up of 16 amino acids. Looked up from germline, CDR1 is SGHTA and CDR2 is FQGNSA. The V gene end was trimmed by 5 bases and the J gene end by 5 bases; junction bases not matched to a gene: 11. Clones were read by immunoSEQ multiplex PCR, and TCRdb kept only the in-frame ones, dropping some. The sample yields 140,000 to 150,000 clones, roughly 89% seen once. The receptor comes from a man between 60 and 75 years old with active or convalescent COVID-19. Material: peripheral blood. The chain carries TRBV7-2 and TRBJ2-5, with 10 bases lining up with TRBD2. CDR3 DNA sequence: TGTGCCAGCAGCACACGGACTAGCGGAGGGGGGGAGACCCAGTACTTC. It yields the protein CASSTRTSGGGETQYF. The complete variable domain, with remaining parts taken from reference TRBV7-2 and TRBJ2-5, reads GAGVSQSPSNKVTEKGKDVELRCDPISGHTALYWYRQSLGQGLEFLIYFQGNSAPDKSGLPSDRFSAERTGGSVSTLTIQRTQQEDSAVYLCASSTRTSGGGETQYFGPGTRLLVL.